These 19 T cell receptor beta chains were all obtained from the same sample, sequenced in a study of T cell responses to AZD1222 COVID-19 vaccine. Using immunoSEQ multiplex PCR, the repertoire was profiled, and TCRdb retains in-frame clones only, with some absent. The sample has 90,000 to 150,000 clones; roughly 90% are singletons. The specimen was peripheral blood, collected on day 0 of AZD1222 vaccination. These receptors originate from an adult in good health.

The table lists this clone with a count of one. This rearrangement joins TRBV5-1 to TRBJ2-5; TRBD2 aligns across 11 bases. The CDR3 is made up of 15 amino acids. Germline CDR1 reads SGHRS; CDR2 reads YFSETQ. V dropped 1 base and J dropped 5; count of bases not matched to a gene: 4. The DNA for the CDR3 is TGCGCCAGCAGCTTGTGGCTAGCGGGGGGTGAGACCCAGTACTTC. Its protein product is CASSLWLAGGETQYF.

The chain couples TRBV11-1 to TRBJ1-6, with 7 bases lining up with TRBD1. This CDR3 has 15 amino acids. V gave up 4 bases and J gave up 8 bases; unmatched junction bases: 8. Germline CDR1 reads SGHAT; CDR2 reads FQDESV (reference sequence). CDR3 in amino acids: CASSSGQEHHSPLHF. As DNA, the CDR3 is TGTGCCAGCAGCTCCGGACAGGAGCACCATTCACCCCTCCACTTT.

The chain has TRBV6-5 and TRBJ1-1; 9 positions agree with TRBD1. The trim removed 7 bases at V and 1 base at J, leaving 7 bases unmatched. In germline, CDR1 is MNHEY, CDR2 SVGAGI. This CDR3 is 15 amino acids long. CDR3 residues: CASIPWGQGNTEAFF. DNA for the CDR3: TGTGCCAGCATCCCATGGGGACAGGGGAACACTGAAGCTTTCTTT.

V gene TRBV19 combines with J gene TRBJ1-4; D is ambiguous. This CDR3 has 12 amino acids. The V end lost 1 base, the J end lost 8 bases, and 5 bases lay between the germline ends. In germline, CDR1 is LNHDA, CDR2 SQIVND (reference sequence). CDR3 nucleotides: TGTGCCAGTAGTATAGTGGCCGAAAAACTGTTTTTT. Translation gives CASSIVAEKLFF.

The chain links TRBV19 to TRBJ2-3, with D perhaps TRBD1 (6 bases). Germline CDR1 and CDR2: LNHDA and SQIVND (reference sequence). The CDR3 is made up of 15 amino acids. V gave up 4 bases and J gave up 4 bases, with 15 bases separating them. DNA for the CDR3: TGTGCCAGTAGTAACGACGGGACAAGCTCAGATACGCAGTATTTT. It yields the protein CASSNDGTSSDTQYF.

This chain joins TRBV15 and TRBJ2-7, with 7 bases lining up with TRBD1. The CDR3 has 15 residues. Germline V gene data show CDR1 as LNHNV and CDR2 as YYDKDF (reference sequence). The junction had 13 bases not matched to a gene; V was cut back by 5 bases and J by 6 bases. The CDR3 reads CATSGRTGSYSEQYF. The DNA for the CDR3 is TGTGCCACCAGCGGCCGGACAGGCTCTTACTCCGAGCAGTACTTC.

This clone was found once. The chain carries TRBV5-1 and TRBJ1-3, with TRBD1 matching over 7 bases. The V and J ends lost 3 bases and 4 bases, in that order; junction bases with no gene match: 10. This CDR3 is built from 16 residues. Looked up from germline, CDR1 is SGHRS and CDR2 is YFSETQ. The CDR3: CASSSGGTGVGNTIYF. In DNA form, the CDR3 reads TGCGCCAGCAGCTCGGGAGGCACAGGGGTGGGAAACACCATATATTTT.

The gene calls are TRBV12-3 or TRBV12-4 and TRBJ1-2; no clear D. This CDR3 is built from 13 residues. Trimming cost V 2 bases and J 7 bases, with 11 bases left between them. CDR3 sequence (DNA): TGTGCCAGCAGTTTACGGGCGTACATTGGCTACACCTTC. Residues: CASSLRAYIGYTF.

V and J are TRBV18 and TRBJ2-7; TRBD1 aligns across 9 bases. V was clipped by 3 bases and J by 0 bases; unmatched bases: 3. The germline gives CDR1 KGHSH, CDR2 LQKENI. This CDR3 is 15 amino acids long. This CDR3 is CASSPGQGLSYEQYF. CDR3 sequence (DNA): TGTGCCAGCTCACCCGGACAGGGGCTCTCCTACGAGCAGTACTTC.

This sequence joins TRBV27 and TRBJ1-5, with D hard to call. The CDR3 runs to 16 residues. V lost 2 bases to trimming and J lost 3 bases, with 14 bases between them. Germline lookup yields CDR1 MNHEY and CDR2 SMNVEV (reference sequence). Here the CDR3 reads CASSLDSLAVNQPQHF. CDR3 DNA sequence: TGTGCCAGCAGTTTAGATTCGTTGGCAGTCAATCAGCCCCAGCATTTT.

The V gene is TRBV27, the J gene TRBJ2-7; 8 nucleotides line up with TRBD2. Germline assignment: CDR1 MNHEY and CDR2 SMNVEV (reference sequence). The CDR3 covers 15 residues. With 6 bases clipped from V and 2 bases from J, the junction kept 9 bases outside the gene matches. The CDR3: CASSLGGAGAYEQYF. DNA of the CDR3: TGTGCCAGCAGCCTCGGGGGGGCAGGAGCCTACGAGCAGTACTTC.

Written as DNA, the CDR3 is TGTGCCAGCAGTGATGACATTATAGGGACCCAGTACTTC. Protein sequence: CASSDDIIGTQYF. The chain is built from TRBV2 and TRBJ2-5; D not resolved. CDR3 length: 13 residues. Germline V lookup: CDR1 SNHLY, CDR2 FYNNEI. V was shortened by 3 bases and J by 7 bases, with 12 bases between the two germline ends.

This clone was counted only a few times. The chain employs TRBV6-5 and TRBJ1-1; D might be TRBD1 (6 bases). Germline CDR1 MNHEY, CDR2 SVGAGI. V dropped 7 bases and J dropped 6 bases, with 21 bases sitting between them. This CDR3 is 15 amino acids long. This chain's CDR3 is CASTQRTEGGAEAFF. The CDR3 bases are TGTGCCAGCACTCAACGCACCGAGGGGGGGGCTGAAGCTTTCTTT.

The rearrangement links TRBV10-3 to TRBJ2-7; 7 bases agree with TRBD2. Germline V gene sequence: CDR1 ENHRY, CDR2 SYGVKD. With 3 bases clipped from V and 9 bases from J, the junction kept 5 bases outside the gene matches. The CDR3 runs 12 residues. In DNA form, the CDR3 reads TGTGCCATCAGTGATGGGGGGAGGGGGCAGTACTTC. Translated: CAISDGGRGQYF.

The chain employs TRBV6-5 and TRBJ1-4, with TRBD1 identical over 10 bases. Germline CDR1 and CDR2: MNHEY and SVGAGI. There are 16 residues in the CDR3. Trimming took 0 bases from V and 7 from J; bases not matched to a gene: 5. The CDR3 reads CASSYSLGQGSEKLFF. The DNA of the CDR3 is TGTGCCAGCAGTTACTCTTTGGGACAGGGGAGTGAAAAACTGTTTTTT.

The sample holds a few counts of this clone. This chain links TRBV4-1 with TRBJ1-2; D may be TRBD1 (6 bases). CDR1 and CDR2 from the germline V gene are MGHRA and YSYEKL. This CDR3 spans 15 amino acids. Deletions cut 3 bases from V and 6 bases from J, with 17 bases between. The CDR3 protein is CASSQALQGNHGYTF. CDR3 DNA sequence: TGCGCCAGCAGCCAGGCTTTACAGGGTAATCATGGCTACACCTTC.

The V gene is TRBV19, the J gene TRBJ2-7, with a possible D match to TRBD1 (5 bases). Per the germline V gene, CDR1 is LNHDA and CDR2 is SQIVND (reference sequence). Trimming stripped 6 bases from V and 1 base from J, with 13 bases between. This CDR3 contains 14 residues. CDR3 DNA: TGTGCCAGTAGGGACCCAGGGCAGTCCTACGAGCAGTACTTC. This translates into CASRDPGQSYEQYF.

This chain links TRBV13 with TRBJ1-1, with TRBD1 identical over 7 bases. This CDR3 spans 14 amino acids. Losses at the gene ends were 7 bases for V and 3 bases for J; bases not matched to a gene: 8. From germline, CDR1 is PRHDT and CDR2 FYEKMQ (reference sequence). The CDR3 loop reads CASTQWDSYTEAFF. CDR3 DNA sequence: TGTGCCAGCACCCAATGGGACAGTTACACTGAAGCTTTCTTT.

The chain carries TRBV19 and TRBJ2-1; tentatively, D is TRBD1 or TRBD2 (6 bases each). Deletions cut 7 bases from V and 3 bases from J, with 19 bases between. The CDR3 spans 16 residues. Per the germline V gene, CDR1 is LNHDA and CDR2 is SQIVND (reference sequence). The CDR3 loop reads CASTRSGAGVYNEQFF. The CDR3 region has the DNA TGTGCCAGTACTCGGTCGGGGGCAGGGGTCTACAATGAGCAGTTCTTC.